This T cell receptor (beta chain) derives from a study of OX40 agonist ivuxolimab in advanced cancers. Overall study: Eligibility admitted prior anti-PD-1, anti-PD-L1 or anti-CTLA-4 therapy; 35% to 40% had some. Study outcomes and limitations: Relatively little clonal expansion, among the lowest observed, appeared in partial responders at 0.1-3.0 mg/kg.

This clone was detected only a few times. What it binds is unknown. Patients who had autoimmune disease history or got systemic immunosuppression were left out. Drawing of blood for sampling happened at baseline, at cycle 4 day 1, and at cycle 7 day 1. Clones were read by immunoSEQ multiplex PCR, and TCRdb kept only the in-frame ones, dropping some. The repertoire holds about 24,000 clones, 88% seen once, with around a tenth in the top ten. The specimen was CD4+ or CD8+ T cells sorted from blood, collected in a trial of the OX40 agonist ivuxolimab. The sequence came from an adult with an advanced solid tumor such as melanoma, head and neck, liver or kidney cancer.

For the CDR3, the DNA is TGCAGCGTTGGCTATTCGGGGGGCGTAGAGACCCAGTACTTC. Translated: CSVGYSGGVETQYF. The rearrangement links TRBV29-1 to TRBJ2-5; possibly TRBD2 for D (7 bases). CDR1 and CDR2 from the germline V gene are SQVTM and ANQGSEA. Trimming stripped 4 bases from V and 4 bases from J, with 16 bases between. The CDR3 has 14 residues.